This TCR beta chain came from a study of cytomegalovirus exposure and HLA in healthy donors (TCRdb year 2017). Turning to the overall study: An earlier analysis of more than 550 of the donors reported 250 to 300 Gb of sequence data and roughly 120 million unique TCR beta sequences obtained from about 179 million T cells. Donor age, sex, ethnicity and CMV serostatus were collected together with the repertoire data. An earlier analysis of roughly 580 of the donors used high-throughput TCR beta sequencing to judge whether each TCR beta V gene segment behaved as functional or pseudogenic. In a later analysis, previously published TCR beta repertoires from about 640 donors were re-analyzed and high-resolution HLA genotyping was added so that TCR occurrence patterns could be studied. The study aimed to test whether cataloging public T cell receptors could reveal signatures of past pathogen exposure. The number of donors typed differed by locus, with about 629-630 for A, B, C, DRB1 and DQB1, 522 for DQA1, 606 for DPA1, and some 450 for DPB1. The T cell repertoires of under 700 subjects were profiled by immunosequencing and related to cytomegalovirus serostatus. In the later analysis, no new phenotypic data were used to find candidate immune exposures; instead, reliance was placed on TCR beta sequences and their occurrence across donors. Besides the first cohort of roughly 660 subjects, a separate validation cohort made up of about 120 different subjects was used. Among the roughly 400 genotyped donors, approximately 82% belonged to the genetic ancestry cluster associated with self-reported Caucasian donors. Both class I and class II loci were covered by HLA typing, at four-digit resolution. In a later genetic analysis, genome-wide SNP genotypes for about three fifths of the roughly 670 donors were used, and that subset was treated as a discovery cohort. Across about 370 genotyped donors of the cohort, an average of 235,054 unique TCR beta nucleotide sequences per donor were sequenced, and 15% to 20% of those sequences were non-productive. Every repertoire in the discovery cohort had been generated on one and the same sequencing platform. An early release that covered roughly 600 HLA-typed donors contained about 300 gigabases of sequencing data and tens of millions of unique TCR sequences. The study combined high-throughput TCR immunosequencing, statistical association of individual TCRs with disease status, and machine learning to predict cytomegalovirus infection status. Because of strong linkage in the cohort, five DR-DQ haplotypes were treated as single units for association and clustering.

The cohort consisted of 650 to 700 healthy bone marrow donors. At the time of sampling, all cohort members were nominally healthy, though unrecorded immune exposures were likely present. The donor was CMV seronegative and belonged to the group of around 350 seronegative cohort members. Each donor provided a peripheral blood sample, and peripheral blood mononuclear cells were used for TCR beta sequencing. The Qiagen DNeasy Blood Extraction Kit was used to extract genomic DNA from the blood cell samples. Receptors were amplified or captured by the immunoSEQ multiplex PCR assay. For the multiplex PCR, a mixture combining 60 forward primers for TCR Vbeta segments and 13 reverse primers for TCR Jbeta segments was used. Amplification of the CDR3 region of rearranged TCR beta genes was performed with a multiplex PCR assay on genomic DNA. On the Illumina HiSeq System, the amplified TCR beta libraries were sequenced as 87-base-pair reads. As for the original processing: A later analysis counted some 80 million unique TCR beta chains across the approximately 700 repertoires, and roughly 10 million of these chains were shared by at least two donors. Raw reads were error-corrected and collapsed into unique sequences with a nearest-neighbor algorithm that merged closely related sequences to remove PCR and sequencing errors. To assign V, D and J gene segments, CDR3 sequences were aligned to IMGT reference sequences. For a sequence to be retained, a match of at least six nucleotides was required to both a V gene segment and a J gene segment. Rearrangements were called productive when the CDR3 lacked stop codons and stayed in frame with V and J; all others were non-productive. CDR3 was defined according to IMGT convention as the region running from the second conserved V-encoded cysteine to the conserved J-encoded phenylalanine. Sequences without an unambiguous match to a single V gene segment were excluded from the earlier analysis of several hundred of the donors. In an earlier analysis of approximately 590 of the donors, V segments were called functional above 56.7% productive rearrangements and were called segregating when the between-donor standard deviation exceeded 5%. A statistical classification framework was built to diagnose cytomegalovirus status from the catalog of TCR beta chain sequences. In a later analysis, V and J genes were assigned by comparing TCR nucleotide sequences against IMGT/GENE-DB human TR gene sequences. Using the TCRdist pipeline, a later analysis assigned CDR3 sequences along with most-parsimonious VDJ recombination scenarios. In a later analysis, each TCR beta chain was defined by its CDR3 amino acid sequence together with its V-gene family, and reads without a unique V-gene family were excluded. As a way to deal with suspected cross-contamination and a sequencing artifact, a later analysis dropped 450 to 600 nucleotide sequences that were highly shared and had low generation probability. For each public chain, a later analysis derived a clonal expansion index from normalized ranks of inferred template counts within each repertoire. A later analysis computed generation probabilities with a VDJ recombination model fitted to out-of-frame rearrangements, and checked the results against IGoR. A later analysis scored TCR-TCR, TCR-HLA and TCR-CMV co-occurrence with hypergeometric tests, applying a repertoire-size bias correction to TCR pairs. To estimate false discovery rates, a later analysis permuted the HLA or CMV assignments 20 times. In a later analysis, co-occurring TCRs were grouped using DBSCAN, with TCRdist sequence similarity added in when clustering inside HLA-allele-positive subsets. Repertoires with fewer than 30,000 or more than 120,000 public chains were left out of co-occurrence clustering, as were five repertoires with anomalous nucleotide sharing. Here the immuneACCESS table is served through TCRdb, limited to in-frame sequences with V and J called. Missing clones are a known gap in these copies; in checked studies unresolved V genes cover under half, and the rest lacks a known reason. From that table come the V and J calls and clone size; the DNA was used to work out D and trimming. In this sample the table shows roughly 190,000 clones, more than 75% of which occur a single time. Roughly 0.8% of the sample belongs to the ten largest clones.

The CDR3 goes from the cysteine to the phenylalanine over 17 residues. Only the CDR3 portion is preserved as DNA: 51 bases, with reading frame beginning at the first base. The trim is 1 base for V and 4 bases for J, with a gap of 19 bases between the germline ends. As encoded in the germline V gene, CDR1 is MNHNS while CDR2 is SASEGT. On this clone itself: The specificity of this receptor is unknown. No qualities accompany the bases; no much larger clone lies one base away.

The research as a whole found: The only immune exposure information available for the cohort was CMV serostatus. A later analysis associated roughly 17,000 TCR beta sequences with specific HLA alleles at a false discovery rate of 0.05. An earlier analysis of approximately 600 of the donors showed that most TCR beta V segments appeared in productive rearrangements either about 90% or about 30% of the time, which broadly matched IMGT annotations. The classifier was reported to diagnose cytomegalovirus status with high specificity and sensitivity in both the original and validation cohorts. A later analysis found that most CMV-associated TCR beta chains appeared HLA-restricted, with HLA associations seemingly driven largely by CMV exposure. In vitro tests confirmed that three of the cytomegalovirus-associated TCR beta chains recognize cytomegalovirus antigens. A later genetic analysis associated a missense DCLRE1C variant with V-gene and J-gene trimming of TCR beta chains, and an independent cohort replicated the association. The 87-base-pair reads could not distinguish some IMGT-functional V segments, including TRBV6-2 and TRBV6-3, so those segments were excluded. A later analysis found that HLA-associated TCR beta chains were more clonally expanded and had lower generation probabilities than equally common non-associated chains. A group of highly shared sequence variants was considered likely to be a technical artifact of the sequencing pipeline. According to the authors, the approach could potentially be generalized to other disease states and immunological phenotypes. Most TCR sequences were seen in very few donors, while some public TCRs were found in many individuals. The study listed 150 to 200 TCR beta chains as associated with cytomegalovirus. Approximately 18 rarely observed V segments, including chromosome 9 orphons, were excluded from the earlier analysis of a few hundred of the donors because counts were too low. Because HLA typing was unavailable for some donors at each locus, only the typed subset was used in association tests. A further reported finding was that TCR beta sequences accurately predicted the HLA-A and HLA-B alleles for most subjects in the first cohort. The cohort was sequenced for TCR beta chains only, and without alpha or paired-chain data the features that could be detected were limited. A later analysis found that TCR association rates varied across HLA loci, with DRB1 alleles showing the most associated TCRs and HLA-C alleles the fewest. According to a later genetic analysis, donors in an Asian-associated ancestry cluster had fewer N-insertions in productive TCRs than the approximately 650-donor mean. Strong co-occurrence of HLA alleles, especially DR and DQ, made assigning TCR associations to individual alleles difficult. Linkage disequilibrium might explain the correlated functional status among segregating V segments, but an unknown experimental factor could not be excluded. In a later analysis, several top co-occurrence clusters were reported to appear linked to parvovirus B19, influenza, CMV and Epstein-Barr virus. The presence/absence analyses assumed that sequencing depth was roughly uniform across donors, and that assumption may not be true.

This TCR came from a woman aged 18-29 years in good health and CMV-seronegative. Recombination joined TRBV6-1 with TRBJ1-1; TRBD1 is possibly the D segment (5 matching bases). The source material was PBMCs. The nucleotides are TGTGCCAGCAGTGAAGAGAATTTGGGGCAGTCGGCCACTGAAGCTTTCTTT. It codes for CASSEENLGQSATEAFF.